The T cell receptor beta chain described here comes from a study of Graves' ophthalmopathy and Graves' hyperthyroidism. Across the whole study: Researchers obtained peripheral blood at initial diagnosis, before any treatment had begun.

With a duration under 3 months, ophthalmopathy in the donors showed moderate-to-severe activity, CAS ≥3 and NOSPECS ≥4. Clinical symptoms, serum thyroxine, TRAb, thyroid ultrasound and orbital computed tomography formed the basis of diagnosis. Investigators amplified TCR beta CDR3 regions from RNA transcripts. First-round RT-PCR employed HTBI primers, with a second-round multiplex PCR after it. TCRdb independently ran MiXCR on the multiplex PCR reads; one entry per CDR3 protein. The table shows fewer than 600,000 distinct CDR3 sequences, with approximately 15% occurring only once. The V and J ends lost 5 bases and 5 bases, in that order; junction bases with no gene match: 10. There are 15 residues in the CDR3. Germline-derived CDR1 and CDR2 are LNHDA and SQIVND (reference sequence). This clonotype was seen at least ten times.

The sample taken for sequencing was blood. The TCR was taken from a woman in her twenties or thirties with Graves' ophthalmopathy. V usage is TRBV19 and J usage is TRBJ2-5, with 8 bases fitting TRBD1. The CDR3 loop is CASSPDRGIGETQYF. For the CDR3, the DNA is TGTGCCAGTAGTCCTGACAGGGGAATCGGGGAGACCCAGTACTTC.